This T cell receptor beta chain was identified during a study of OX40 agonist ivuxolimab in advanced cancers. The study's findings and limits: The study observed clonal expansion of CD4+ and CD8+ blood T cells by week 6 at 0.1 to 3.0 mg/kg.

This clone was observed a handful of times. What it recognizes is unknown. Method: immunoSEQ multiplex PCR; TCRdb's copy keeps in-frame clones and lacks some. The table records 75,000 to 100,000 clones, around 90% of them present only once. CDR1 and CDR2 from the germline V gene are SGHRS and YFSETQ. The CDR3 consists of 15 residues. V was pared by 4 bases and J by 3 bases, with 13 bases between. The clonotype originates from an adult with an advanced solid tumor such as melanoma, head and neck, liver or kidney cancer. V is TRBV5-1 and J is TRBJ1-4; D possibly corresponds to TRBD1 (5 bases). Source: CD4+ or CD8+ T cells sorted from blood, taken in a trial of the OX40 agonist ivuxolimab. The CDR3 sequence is CASSRDGGANEKLFF. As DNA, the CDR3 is TGCGCCAGCAGCCGGGACGGCGGGGCTAATGAAAAACTGTTTTTT.